One and the same sample provided the 27 T cell receptor beta chains below, sequenced in a study of T cells in Graves' hyperthyroidism and ophthalmopathy. Amplified TCR beta CDR3 regions came from RNA transcripts. TCR CDR3 underwent first-round RT-PCR with the HTBI primer set. TCRdb re-derived calls from the multiplex PCR reads in MiXCR, one entry per CDR3 protein. Found here are a few hundred thousand distinct CDR3 sequences, roughly 15% of them singletons; the top ten hold about 21%. The sequenced sample was blood. The receptor source for this set is a woman aged 55 to 70 with Graves' ophthalmopathy.

This clonotype has ten or more counts. This chain links TRBV29-1 with TRBJ2-1; D is unresolved. The CDR3 has 12 amino acids. Per germline, CDR1 SQVTM and CDR2 ANQGSEA. Deletions cut 1 base from V and 4 bases from J, with 5 bases between. This CDR3 is CSVEGVYNEQFF. CDR3 in DNA: TGCAGCGTTGAAGGGGTTTACAATGAGCAGTTCTTC.

This clonotype appeared a few times. The chain recombines TRBV4-2 with TRBJ2-2; perhaps TRBD2 as D (6 bases). From germline, CDR1 is LGHNA and CDR2 YNFKEQ. V lost 4 bases, J lost 3 bases, and 12 bases lay in between. CDR3 size: 15 residues. The DNA of the CDR3 is TGTGCCAGCAGCCCCCGGGACTCATACACCGGGGAGCTGTTTTTT. Its translation is CASSPRDSYTGELFF.

In its sample, this clonotype was seen many times. V is TRBV20-1 and J is TRBJ1-5; TRBD1 aligns across 7 bases. Unmatched junction bases numbered 11, after V lost 3 bases and J lost 6 bases. Germline V gene data show CDR1 as DFQATT and CDR2 as SNEGSKA (reference sequence). This CDR3 region has 15 residues. CDR3 nucleotide sequence: TGCAGTGCTAGGAGGGGGCCCTCGAGAGGTCAGCCCCAGCATTTT. Its translation: CSARRGPSRGQPQHF.

This clonotype was seen a handful of times. V and J are TRBV24-1 and TRBJ2-1; possible D gene TRBD2, 5 bases. CDR1 and CDR2 from the germline V gene are KGHDR and SFDVKD. With 3 bases removed from V and 1 base from J, the gap between germline ends came to 6 bases. The CDR3 spans 14 residues. CDR3 DNA sequence: TGTGCCACCAGTGATACTAGATCCTACAATGAGCAGTTCTTC. Its translation: CATSDTRSYNEQFF.

This clonotype has a count of ten or more. The chain employs TRBV3-1 and TRBJ2-3; D ambiguous. The CDR3 covers 14 residues. Germline CDR1 is LGHDT and CDR2 is YNNKEL (reference sequence). V was pared by 1 base and J by 0 bases, with 5 bases between. The CDR3 region is CASSQATSTDTQYF. Here the CDR3 DNA reads TGTGCCAGCAGCCAAGCGACTAGCACAGATACGCAGTATTTT.

J is TRBJ1-2 and V is TRBV6-1; TRBD1 agrees at 10 bases. CDR3 size: 15 residues. The ends lost 7 bases at V and 2 bases at J; junction bases unmatched: 7. Germline V CDR1 and CDR2: MNHNS, SASEGT. The CDR3 loop is CASIPGGQGNYGYTF. DNA for the CDR3: TGTGCCAGCATTCCCGGGGGACAGGGGAACTATGGCTACACCTTC.

Ten or more counts support this clonotype. The gene calls are TRBV28 and TRBJ2-6; 8 nucleotides agree with TRBD1. V lost 4 bases, J lost 2 bases, and 7 bases stayed unmatched. The germline CDR1 and CDR2 sequences are MDHEN and SYDVKM. CDR3 length: 17 amino acids. CDR3 nucleotides: TGTGCCAGCAGTTCAGACAGGGGTTCGGCTGGGGCCAACGTCCTGACTTTC. The encoded protein is CASSSDRGSAGANVLTF.

This clonotype has just a few counts. V usage is TRBV9 and J usage is TRBJ2-2; TRBD2 matches 13 bases. V was clipped by 3 bases and J by 9 bases; unmatched bases: 8. CDR1 is SGDLS, CDR2 YYNGEE, per germline. CDR3 size: 16 residues. This chain's CDR3 is CASSESWTSGSRELFF. The CDR3 DNA reads TGTGCCAGCAGCGAATCTTGGACTAGCGGGAGCCGGGAGCTGTTTTTT. Full variable domain (outside the CDR3, taken from reference TRBV9 and TRBJ2-2): DSGVTQTPKHLITATGQRVTLRCSPRSGDLSVYWYQQSLDQGLQFLIQYYNGEERAKGNILERFSAQQFPDLHSELNLSSLELGDSALYFCASSESWTSGSRELFFGEGSRLTVL.

J is TRBJ2-2 and V is TRBV20-1, with a possible D match to TRBD1 (5 bases). Germline CDR1 is DFQATT and CDR2 is SNEGSKA (reference sequence). The ends were cut back, 5 bases at V and 7 bases at J, with 11 bases in the middle. This CDR3 contains 12 residues. CDR3 DNA sequence: TGCAGTGCTGGAAGTCAGGGCGGGGAGCTGTTTTTT. Residues: CSAGSQGGELFF.

This rearrangement joins TRBV5-4 to TRBJ2-1; TRBD2 aligns across 10 bases. The CDR3 has 15 amino acids. The germline CDR1 and CDR2 sequences are SGHNT and YYREEE (reference sequence). Trimming at V came to 1 base and at J to 9 bases, leaving 7 bases not matched to a gene. The DNA of the CDR3 is TGTGCCAGCAGCTTGATCCTAGCGGGAGCGAGTGAGCAGTTCTTC. It yields the protein CASSLILAGASEQFF. Together with reference TRBV5-4 and TRBJ2-1, the CDR3 gives the full variable domain: ETGVTQSPTHLIKTRGQQVTLRCSSQSGHNTVSWYQQALGQGPQFIFQYYREEENGRGNFPPRFSGLQFPNYSSELNVNALELDDSALYLCASSLILAGASEQFFGPGTRLTVL.

This clonotype has at least ten counts. The chain has TRBV2 and TRBJ2-1; TRBD2 matches at 16 bases. V was clipped by 5 bases and J by 10 bases; unmatched bases: 5. The germline V gene encodes CDR1 SNHLY and CDR2 FYNNEI. This CDR3 has 15 residues. The CDR3 region has the DNA TGTGCCAGCAGTATGGGACTAGCGGGAGGGGGCGAGCAGTTCTTC. Translating it yields CASSMGLAGGGEQFF.

A word on this clonotype: This may arise from a read error, as a much more abundant clone is one base away. The chain has TRBV28 and TRBJ2-7, with D possibly being TRBD1 or TRBD2 (7 bases each). The CDR3 spans 13 residues. The V gene's germline CDR1 is MDHEN and CDR2 SYDVKM. The CDR3 nucleotides read TGTGCCGGCAGGGGGAGGGGGTCCTACGAGCAGTACTTC. This gives the protein CAGRGRGSYEQYF.

This clonotype was detected ten times or more. The chain carries TRBV28 and TRBJ2-4; no firm D call. Between the trimmed V and J ends, which lost 1 base and 12 bases, there was a span of 19 bases. The CDR3 loop spans 15 amino acids. The germline gives CDR1 MDHEN, CDR2 SYDVKM. The CDR3 loop reads CASSLSKGPPQSQYF. Written as DNA, the CDR3 is TGTGCCAGCAGTTTATCCAAAGGACCACCCCAAAGTCAGTACTTC.

J is TRBJ2-1 and V is TRBV9, with 8 bases identical to TRBD1. Germline V gives CDR1 SGDLS, CDR2 YYNGEE. The CDR3 is made up of 18 amino acids. With 3 bases clipped from V and 0 bases from J, the junction kept 11 bases outside the gene matches. CDR3 amino acids: CASSALDRAIFSYNEQFF. CDR3 in DNA: TGTGCCAGCAGCGCCCTGGACAGGGCAATTTTCTCCTACAATGAGCAGTTCTTC.

This chain joins TRBV28 and TRBJ1-5; D might be TRBD1 (6 bases). CDR1 is MDHEN, CDR2 SYDVKM, per germline. The V end was cut by 5 bases, the J end by 3 bases, with 11 bases between. This CDR3 region has 14 residues. CDR3 bases: TGTGCCAGCAGTGAGGGGGGGGACAATCAGCCCCAGCATTTT. Encoded protein: CASSEGGDNQPQHF.

This clonotype showed up many times. V and J are TRBV7-9 and TRBJ1-1, with 7 bases fitting TRBD1. The V gene's germline CDR1 is SEHNR and CDR2 FQNEAQ (reference sequence). The CDR3 spans 13 residues. The J segment lost 7 bases and the V segment lost 1 base, leaving 3 bases of the junction unmatched. The CDR3 sequence is CASSLGRTGEAFF. The CDR3 nucleotides are TGTGCCAGCAGCTTAGGAAGGACAGGTGAAGCTTTCTTT.

As to this clonotype: A junction end diverges from the germline sequence, so it may reflect a read error. The chain couples TRBV9 to TRBJ2-5, with 9 positions matching TRBD2. The V gene's germline CDR1 is SGDLS and CDR2 YYNGEE. This CDR3 is 16 amino acids long. The CDR3 here is CAGSAPGSGGQETQYF. CDR3 coding DNA: TGTGCCGGCAGCGCCCCGGGTAGCGGGGGACAAGAGACCCAGTACTTC.

This clonotype was recorded many times. This sequence joins TRBV28 and TRBJ1-2, with 9 bases fitting TRBD1. This CDR3 contains 14 residues. The J segment lost 4 bases and the V segment lost 5 bases, leaving 5 bases of the junction unmatched. Germline V gene sequence: CDR1 MDHEN, CDR2 SYDVKM. The CDR3 spells CASSPGQGFYGYTF. The CDR3 coding sequence is TGTGCCAGCAGTCCGGGACAGGGTTTCTATGGCTACACCTTC.

This clonotype was observed a few times. Here the CDR3 DNA reads TGCAGTGCTGAAACAGGGGGCTATAGCAATCAGCCCCAGCATTTT. This sequence encodes CSAETGGYSNQPQHF. The V gene is TRBV20-1, the J gene TRBJ1-5; 9 bases fit TRBD1. The CDR3 consists of 15 residues. Per the germline V gene, CDR1 is DFQATT and CDR2 is SNEGSKA (reference sequence). The V gene end was trimmed by 5 bases and the J gene end by 0 bases; junction bases not matched to a gene: 5.

This clonotype has at least ten counts. The chain carries TRBV28 and TRBJ1-2; 7 bases are a match to TRBD1. With V trimmed by 6 bases and J by 3 bases, 10 bases remained unmatched. The CDR3 is 15 residues long. The germline gives CDR1 MDHEN, CDR2 SYDVKM. The CDR3 region is CASSEGGQRYYGYTF. The CDR3 nucleotides are TGTGCCAGCAGCGAAGGGGGACAGCGATACTATGGCTACACCTTC.

A few counts support this clonotype. The V gene is TRBV10-3, the J gene TRBJ2-1; TRBD2 is a possible D gene (8 bases). Trimming stripped 2 bases from V and 8 bases from J, with 19 bases between. The CDR3 covers 16 residues. The germline CDR1 and CDR2 sequences are ENHRY and SYGVKD. DNA for the CDR3: TGTGCCATCAGTGAGACCCGGGAGGGGGCGCGGGATGAGCAGTTCTTC. Its translation is CAISETREGARDEQFF.

This clonotype was recorded at least ten times. V gene TRBV7-2 combines with J gene TRBJ1-2, with 7 bases identical to TRBD1. The V segment lost 1 base and the J segment 4 bases; nucleotides outside the gene matches: 15. Germline lookup yields CDR1 SGHTA and CDR2 FQGNSA. This CDR3 spans 18 amino acids. As DNA, the CDR3 is TGTGCCAGCAGCTTAGACCGGGACAGCGACGACTTCTCCTATGGCTACACCTTC. This sequence encodes CASSLDRDSDDFSYGYTF.

This clonotype was seen at least ten times. The chain carries TRBV6-1 and TRBJ2-7; D is unclear. Germline-derived CDR1 and CDR2 are MNHNS and SASEGT. The CDR3 has 12 residues. V was shortened by 6 bases and J by 4 bases, with 10 bases between the two germline ends. CDR3 sequence (DNA): TGTGCCAGCAGCGAAATGGAGTACGAGCAGTACTTC. This encodes CASSEMEYEQYF.

The table lists this clonotype with many counts. This rearrangement joins TRBV12-5 to TRBJ2-5, with 8 nucleotides matching TRBD1. Germline assignment: CDR1 LGHNT and CDR2 FRNRAP. The CDR3 contains 12 residues. J was trimmed by 12 bases and V by 2 bases; bases with no gene match: 5. CDR3 protein: CASGLPQTGEYF. The CDR3 bases are TGTGCTAGTGGTTTGCCCCAGACAGGGGAGTACTTC. The variable domain in full, completed from reference TRBV12-5 and TRBJ2-5, reads DARVTQTPRHKVTEMGQEVTMRCQPILGHNTVFWYRQTMMQGLELLAYFRNRAPLDDSGMPKDRFSAEMPDATLATLKIQPSEPRDSAVYFCASGLPQTGEYFGPGTRLLVL.

The chain couples TRBV7-2 to TRBJ2-1, with D tentatively TRBD2 (5 bases). V lost 2 bases to trimming and J lost 15 bases, with 20 bases between them. Germline CDR1 reads SGHTA; CDR2 reads FQGNSA. This CDR3 has 14 residues. Here the CDR3 reads CASSLKRGLLSGFF. In DNA, the CDR3 is TGTGCCAGCAGCTTAAAAAGAGGCTTACTCAGCGGGTTCTTC.

This clonotype was observed at least ten times. V and J are TRBV2 and TRBJ2-3; 7 bases map to TRBD2. The V gene's germline CDR1 is SNHLY and CDR2 FYNNEI. Trimming at V came to 3 bases and at J to 3 bases, leaving 3 bases not matched to a gene. The CDR3 is made up of 14 amino acids. This CDR3 is CASSEDGRTDTQYF. Here the CDR3 DNA reads TGTGCCAGCAGTGAGGACGGGAGGACAGATACGCAGTATTTT. The whole variable domain, remainder taken from reference TRBV2 and TRBJ2-3, is EPEVTQTPSHQVTQMGQEVILRCVPISNHLYFYWYRQILGQKVEFLVSFYNNEISEKSEIFDDQFSVERPDGSNFTLKIRSTKLEDSAMYFCASSEDGRTDTQYFGPGTRLTVL.

This clonotype has a count of ten or more. The V gene is TRBV20-1, the J gene TRBJ2-7, with unresolved D. Trimming stripped 6 bases from V and 0 bases from J, with 9 bases between. The CDR3 extends over 12 amino acids. Germline V gene sequence: CDR1 DFQATT, CDR2 SNEGSKA (reference sequence). DNA of the CDR3: TGCAGTGCCCGGCCGGACTCCTACGAGCAGTACTTC. Translation: CSARPDSYEQYF.